Described below is a single TCR beta chain sequence and its context. Only in-frame clones appear in the TCRdb table, and some are missing; sequencing was by immunoSEQ multiplex PCR. Here the sample spans some 110,000 clones, approximately 80% being singletons. The data originate from a study of blood T cell repertoires in COVID-19. The CDR3 totals 16 residues. Germline loops: CDR1 SGHDN, CDR2 FVKESK. V dropped 4 bases and J dropped 4 bases, with 16 bases sitting between them. The source is an elderly man with acute or convalescent COVID-19. The genes are TRBV14 and TRBJ1-4; perhaps TRBD1 as D (6 bases). Sequencing was performed on peripheral blood. DNA of the CDR3: TGTGCCAGCAGCCGACAGAGACAGGTCCTTAATGAAAAACTGTTTTTT. It is translated as CASSRQRQVLNEKLFF.